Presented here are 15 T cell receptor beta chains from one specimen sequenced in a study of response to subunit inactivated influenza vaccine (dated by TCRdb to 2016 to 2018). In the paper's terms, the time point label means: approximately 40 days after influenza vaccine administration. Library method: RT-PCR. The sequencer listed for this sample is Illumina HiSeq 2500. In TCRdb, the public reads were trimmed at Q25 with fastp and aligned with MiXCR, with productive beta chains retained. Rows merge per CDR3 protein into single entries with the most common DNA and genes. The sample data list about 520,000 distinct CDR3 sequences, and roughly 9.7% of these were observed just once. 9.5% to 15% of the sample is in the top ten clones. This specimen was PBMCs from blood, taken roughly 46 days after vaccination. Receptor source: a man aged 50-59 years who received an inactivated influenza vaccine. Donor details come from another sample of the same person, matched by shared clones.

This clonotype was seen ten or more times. The CDR3 region is CASSLGQHNQPQHF. The CDR3 DNA is TGTGCCAGCAGCTTGGGCCAGCACAATCAGCCCCAGCATTTT. The rearrangement joins TRBV5-6 to TRBJ1-5; D is unclear. Germline-derived CDR1 and CDR2 are SGHDT and YYEEEE. The CDR3 contains 14 residues. Trimming left V 0 bases short and J 3 bases short, with 7 bases between. The whole variable domain, filled in from reference TRBV5-6 and TRBJ1-5, reads DAGVTQSPTHLIKTRGQQVTLRCSPKSGHDTVSWYQQALGQGPQFIFQYYEEEERQRGNFPDRFSGHQFPNYSSELNVNALLLGDSALYLCASSLGQHNQPQHFGDGTRLSIL.

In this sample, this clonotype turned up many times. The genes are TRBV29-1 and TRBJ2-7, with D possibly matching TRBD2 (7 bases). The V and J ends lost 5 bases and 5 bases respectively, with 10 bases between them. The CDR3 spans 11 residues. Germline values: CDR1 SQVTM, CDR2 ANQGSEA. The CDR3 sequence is CSVRGAHEQYF. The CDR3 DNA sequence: TGCAGCGTTCGGGGGGCCCACGAGCAGTACTTC.

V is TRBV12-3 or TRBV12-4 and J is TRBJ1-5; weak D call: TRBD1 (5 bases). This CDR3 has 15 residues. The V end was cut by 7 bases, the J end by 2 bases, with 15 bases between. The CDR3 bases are TGTGCCAGCACCTCCCACGGGGGGGGCAATCAGCCCCAGCATTTT. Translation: CASTSHGGGNQPQHF.

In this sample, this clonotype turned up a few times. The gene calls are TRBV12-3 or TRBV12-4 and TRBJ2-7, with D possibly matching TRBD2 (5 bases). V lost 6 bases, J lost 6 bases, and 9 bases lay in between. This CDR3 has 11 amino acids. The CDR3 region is CASRDAGEQYF. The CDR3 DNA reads TGTGCCAGCAGAGATGCGGGCGAGCAGTACTTC.

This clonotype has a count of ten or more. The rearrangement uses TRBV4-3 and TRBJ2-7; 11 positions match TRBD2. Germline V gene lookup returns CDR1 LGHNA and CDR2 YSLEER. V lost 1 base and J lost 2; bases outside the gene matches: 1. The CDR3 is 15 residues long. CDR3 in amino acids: CASSQGLAGTYEQYF. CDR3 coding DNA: TGCGCCAGCAGCCAAGGACTAGCGGGAACCTACGAGCAGTACTTC.

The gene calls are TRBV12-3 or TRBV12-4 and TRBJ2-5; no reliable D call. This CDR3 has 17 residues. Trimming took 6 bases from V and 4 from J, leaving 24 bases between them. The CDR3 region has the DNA TGTGCCAGCAGCCCGCTAGGTCGAGTCCTCTTCGGAGAGACCCAGTACTTC. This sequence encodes CASSPLGRVLFGETQYF.

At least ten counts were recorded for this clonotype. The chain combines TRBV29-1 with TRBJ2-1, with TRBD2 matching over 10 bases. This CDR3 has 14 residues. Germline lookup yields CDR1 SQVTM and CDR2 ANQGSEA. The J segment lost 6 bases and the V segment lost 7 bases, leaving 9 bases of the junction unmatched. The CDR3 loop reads CSGLKREGLNEQFF. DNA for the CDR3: TGCAGCGGACTTAAGCGGGAGGGCCTCAATGAGCAGTTCTTC.

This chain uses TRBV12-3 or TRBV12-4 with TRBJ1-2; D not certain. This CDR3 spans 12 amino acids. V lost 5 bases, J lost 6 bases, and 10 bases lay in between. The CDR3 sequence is CASSQPSDGYTF. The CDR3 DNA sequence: TGTGCCAGCAGTCAACCCTCAGATGGCTACACCTTC.

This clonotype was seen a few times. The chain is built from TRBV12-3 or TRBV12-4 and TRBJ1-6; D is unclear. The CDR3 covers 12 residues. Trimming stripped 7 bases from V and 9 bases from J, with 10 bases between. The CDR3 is CASTRLGSPLHF. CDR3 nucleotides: TGTGCCAGCACCCGCTTGGGTTCACCCCTCCACTTT.

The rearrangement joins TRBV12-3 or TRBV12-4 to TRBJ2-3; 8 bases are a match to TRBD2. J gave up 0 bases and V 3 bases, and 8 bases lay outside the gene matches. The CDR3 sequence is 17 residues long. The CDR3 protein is CASSFYGGEPSTDTQYF. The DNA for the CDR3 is TGTGCCAGCAGTTTCTACGGGGGGGAGCCTAGCACAGATACGCAGTATTTT.

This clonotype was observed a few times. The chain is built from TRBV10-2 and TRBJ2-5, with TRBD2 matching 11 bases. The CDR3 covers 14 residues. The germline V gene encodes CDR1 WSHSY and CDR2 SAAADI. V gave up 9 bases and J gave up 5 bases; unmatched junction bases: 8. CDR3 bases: TGCGCCAGTCGCCCCTCTAGCGGGGGGGAGACCCAGTACTTC. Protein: CASRPSSGGETQYF.

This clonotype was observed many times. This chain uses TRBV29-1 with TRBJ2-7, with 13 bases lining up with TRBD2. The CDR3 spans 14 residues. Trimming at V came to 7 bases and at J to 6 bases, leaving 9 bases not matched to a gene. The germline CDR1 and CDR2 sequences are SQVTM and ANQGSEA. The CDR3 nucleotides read TGCAGCGCTGGACTAGCGGGAGTTAAAGGCGAGCAGTACTTC. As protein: CSAGLAGVKGEQYF.

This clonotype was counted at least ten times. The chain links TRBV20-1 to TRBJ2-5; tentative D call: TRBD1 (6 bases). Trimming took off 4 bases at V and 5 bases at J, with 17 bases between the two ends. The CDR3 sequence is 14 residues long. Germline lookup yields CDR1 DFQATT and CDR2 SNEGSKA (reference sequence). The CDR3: CSAKGQSPGETQYF. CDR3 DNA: TGCAGTGCTAAAGGACAGTCCCCGGGGGAGACCCAGTACTTC.

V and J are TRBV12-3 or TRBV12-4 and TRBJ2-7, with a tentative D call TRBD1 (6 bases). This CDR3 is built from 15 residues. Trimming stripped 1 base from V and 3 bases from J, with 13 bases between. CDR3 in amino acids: CASSLEPRDNYEQYF. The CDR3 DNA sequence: TGTGCCAGCAGTTTAGAGCCCCGGGACAACTACGAGCAGTACTTC.

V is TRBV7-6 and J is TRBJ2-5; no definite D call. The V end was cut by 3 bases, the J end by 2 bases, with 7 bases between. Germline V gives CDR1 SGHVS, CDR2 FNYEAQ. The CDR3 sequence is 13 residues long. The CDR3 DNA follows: TGTGCCAGCAGCTTGAGGTTGCAAGAGACCCAGTACTTC. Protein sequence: CASSLRLQETQYF.